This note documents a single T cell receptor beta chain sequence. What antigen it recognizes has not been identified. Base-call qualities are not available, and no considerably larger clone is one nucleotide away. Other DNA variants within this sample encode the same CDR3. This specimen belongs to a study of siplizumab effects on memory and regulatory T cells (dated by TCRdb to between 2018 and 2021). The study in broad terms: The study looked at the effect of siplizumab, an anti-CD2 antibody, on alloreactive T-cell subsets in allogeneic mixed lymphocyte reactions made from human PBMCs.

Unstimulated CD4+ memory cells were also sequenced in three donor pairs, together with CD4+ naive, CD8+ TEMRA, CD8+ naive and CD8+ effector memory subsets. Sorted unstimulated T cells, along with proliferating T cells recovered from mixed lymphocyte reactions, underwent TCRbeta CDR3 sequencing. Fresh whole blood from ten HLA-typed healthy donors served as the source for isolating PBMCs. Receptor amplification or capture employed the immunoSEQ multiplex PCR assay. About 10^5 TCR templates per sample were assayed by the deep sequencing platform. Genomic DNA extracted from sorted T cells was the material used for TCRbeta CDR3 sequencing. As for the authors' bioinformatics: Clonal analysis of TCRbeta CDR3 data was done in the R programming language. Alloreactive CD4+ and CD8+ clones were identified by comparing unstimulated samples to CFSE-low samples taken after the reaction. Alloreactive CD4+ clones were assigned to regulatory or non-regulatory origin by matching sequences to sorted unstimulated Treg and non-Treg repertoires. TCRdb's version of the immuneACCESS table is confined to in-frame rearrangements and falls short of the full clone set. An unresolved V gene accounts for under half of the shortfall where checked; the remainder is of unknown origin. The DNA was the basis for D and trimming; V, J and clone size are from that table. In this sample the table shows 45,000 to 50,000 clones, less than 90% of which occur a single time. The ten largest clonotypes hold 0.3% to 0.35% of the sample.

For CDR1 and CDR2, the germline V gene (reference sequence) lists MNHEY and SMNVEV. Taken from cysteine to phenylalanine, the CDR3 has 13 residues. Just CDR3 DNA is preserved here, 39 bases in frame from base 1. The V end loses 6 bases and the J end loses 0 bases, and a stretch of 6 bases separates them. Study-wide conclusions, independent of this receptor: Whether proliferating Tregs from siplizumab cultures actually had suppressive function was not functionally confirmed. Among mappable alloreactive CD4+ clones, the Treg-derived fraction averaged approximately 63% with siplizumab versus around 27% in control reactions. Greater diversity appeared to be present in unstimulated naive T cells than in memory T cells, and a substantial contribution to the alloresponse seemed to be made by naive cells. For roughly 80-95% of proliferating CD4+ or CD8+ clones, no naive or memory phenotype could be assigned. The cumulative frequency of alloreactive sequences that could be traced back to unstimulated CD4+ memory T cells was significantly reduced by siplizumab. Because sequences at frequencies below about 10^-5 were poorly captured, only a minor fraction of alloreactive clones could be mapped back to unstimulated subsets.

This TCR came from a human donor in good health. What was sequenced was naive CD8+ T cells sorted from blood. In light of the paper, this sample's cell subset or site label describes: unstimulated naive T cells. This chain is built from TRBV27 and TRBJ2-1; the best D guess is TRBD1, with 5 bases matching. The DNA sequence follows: TGTGCCAGCAGCAGGGACTCCTACAATGAGCAGTTCTTC. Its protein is CASSRDSYNEQFF.